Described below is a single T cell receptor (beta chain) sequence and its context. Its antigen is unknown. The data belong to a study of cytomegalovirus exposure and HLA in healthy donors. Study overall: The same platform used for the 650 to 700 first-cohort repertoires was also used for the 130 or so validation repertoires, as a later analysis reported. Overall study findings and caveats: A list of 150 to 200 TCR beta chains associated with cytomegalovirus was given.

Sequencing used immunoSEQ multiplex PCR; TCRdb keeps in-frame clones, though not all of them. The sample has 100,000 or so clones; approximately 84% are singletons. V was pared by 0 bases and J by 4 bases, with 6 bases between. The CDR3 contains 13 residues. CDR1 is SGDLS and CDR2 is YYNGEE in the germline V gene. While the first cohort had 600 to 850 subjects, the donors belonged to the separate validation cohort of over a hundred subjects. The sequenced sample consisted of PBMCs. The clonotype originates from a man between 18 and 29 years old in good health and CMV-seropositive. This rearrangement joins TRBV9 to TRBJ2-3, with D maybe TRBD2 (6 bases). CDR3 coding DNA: TGTGCCAGCAGCGTAGGGGGGGCAGATACGCAGTATTTT. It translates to CASSVGGADTQYF.